This T cell receptor (beta chain) came from a study of T cell responses to AZD1222 COVID-19 vaccine. A remark on this clone: What it binds is unknown.

TCRdb's copy holds only in-frame clones and misses some; the assay was immunoSEQ multiplex PCR. The sample yields about 140,000 clones, 85% seen once. There are 14 residues in the CDR3. The trim removed 6 bases at V and 6 bases at J, leaving 5 bases unmatched. The V gene's germline CDR1 is LNHDA and CDR2 SQIVND (reference sequence). Broader study findings: Repertoires were collected only later (after the peak T cell response had occurred). It should be noted that donors were predominantly white British and more often female, and clonal diversity was possibly underestimated. Along spike, vaccine-associated CD4 TCRs were found throughout, with dominance at 160-218 and 743-854.

The source is an adult who received the MenACWY meningococcal vaccine as a control. The material sequenced was peripheral blood, taken 28 days after the second dose of the MenACWY control vaccine. The gene calls are TRBV19 and TRBJ1-4; 9 bases match TRBD1. CDR3 coding DNA: TGTGCCAGTAGCCCGGGACAGGGATATGAAAAACTGTTTTTT. Translated, it gives CASSPGQGYEKLFF. The full variable domain, completed using reference TRBV19 and TRBJ1-4, is DGGITQSPKYLFRKEGQNVTLSCEQNLNHDAMYWYRQDPGQGLRLIYYSQIVNDFQKGDIAEGYSVSREKKESFPLTVTSAQKNPTAFYLCASSPGQGYEKLFFGSGTQLSVL.